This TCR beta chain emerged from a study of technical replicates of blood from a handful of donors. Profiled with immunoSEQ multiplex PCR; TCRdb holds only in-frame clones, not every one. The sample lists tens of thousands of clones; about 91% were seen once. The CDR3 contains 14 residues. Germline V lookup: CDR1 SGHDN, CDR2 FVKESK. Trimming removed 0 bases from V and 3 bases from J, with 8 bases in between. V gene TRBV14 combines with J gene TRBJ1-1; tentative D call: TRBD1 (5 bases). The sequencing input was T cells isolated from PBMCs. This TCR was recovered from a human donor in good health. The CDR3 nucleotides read TGTGCCAGCAGCCAAGATATACAGGACACTGAAGCTTTCTTT. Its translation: CASSQDIQDTEAFF.